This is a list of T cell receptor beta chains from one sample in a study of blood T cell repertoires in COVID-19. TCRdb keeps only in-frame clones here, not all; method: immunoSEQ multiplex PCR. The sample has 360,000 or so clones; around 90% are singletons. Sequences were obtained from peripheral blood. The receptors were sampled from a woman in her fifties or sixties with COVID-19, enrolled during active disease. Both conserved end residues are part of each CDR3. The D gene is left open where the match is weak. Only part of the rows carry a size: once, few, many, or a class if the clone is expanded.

CDR3 DNA: TGTGCCAGCAGTTACGGGGAGGGGAATGAGCAGTTCTTC; CDR3 protein: CASSYGEGNEQFF; J gene: TRBJ2-1; D gene: TRBD2; clone size: NA; V gene: TRBV6-5
CDR3 DNA: TGTGCCAGCAGCCCCGGGATCTCTACCGAAGCTTTCTTT; CDR3 protein: CASSPGISTEAFF; J gene: TRBJ1-1; D gene: NA; clone size: NA; V gene: TRBV7-8
CDR3 DNA: TGCGCCAGCAGCATTACAGGGTTGACTAACTATGGCTACACCTTC; CDR3 protein: CASSITGLTNYGYTF; J gene: TRBJ1-2; D gene: NA; clone size: NA; V gene: TRBV5-1
CDR3 DNA: TGTGCCAGCAGTTCATCCGGGACAGGGGTCGGTAACTATGGCTACACCTTC; CDR3 protein: CASSSSGTGVGNYGYTF; J gene: TRBJ1-2; D gene: TRBD1; clone size: NA; V gene: TRBV28
CDR3 DNA: TGTGCCAGCAGCTTAGCGCAGGTCAGGAGCTATAGGGGGAATAATTCACCCCTCCACTTT; CDR3 protein: CASSLAQVRSYRGNNSPLHF; J gene: TRBJ1-6; D gene: NA; clone size: NA; V gene: TRBV7-8
CDR3 DNA: TGTGCCAGCAGTGAAGTGGGAGTAAATCAGCCCCAGCATTTT; CDR3 protein: CASSEVGVNQPQHF; J gene: TRBJ1-5; D gene: NA; clone size: NA; V gene: TRBV6-1
CDR3 DNA: TGTGCCAGCAGCCCGGGACACCTGAACACCGGGGAGCTGTTTTTT; CDR3 protein: CASSPGHLNTGELFF; J gene: TRBJ2-2; D gene: NA; clone size: NA; V gene: TRBV5-4
CDR3 DNA: TGCGCCAGCAGCCCCGGGACAGGGGGCTTCGGCTACACCTTC; CDR3 protein: CASSPGTGGFGYTF; J gene: TRBJ1-2; D gene: TRBD1; clone size: few; V gene: TRBV5-1
CDR3 DNA: TGTGCCAGCAGGTCAGGGTTACCTGGAAACACCATATATTTT; CDR3 protein: CASRSGLPGNTIYF; J gene: TRBJ1-3; D gene: NA; clone size: NA; V gene: TRBV27
CDR3 DNA: TGTGCCAGCAGTGGGAGGGGGCCGCTCCAGATCTCTGGAAACACCATATATTTT; CDR3 protein: CASSGRGPLQISGNTIYF; J gene: TRBJ1-3; D gene: TRBD1; clone size: NA; V gene: TRBV6-1
CDR3 DNA: TGTGCCAGCAGCATGCACATTCGGGAGCGAAGCTCCTACGAGCAGTACTTC; CDR3 protein: CASSMHIRERSSYEQYF; J gene: TRBJ2-7; D gene: NA; clone size: NA; V gene: TRBV27